This T cell receptor (beta chain) was captured in a study of shared clonotypes between healthy human individuals. The naive CD8 fraction comprised CD45RO-negative cells positively selected for CCR7 and excluded terminally differentiated effector memory CD45RA+ cells. Libraries were prepared by immunoSEQ multiplex PCR; TCRdb keeps only in-frame clonotypes and omits some of them. The table has about 1,900,000 clones, roughly 94% seen once. The specimen was naive CD8+ T cells sorted from blood. The origin of this receptor is a man between 18 and 35 years old in good health.

The CDR3 DNA reads as TGTGCCAGCAGTGGACAGTCCTACGAGCAGTACTTC. It yields the protein CASSGQSYEQYF. V gene TRBV6-1 combines with J gene TRBJ2-7; TRBD1 is a possible D gene (5 bases). V lost 4 bases, J lost 1 base, and 5 bases lay in between. Germline loops: CDR1 MNHNS, CDR2 SASEGT. This CDR3 contains 12 residues.